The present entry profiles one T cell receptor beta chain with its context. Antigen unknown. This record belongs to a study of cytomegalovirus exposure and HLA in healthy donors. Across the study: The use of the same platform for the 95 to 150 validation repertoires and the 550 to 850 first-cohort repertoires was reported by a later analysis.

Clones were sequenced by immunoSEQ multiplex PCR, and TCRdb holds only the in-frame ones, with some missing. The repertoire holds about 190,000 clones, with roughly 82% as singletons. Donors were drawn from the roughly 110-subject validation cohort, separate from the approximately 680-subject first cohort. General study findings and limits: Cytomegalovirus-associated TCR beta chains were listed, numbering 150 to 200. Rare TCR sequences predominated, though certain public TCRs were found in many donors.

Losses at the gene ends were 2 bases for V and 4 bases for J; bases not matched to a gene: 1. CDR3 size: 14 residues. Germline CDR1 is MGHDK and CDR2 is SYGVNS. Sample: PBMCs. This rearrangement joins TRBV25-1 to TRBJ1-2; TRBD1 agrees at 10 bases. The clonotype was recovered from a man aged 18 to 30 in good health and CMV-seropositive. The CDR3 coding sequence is TGTGCCAGCAGTGAAGGGACAGGGGCCTATGGCTACACCTTC. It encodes CASSEGTGAYGYTF.